The 25 T cell receptor beta chains below come from one sample, sequenced in a study of cytotoxic CD8 clonotypes in ibrutinib-treated CLL. The method was immunoSEQ multiplex PCR; TCRdb's version includes in-frame clones alone and lacks a portion of them. The sample has about 200,000 clones; more than 75% are singletons. The material was PBMCs, obtained after 12 months of ibrutinib treatment. The receptors were sampled from a human donor with chronic lymphocytic leukemia.

The V call is TRBV18, the J call TRBJ1-1; perhaps TRBD1 as D (6 bases). Germline values: CDR1 KGHSH, CDR2 LQKENI. V was clipped by 0 bases and J by 0 bases, with 20 bases between them. CDR3 length: 19 amino acids. The CDR3 is CASSPPGGRGGLMNTEAFF. CDR3 in DNA: TGTGCCAGCTCACCACCGGGGGGACGAGGGGGACTCATGAACACTGAAGCTTTCTTT.

V and J are TRBV9 and TRBJ1-4; 8 nucleotides align to TRBD1. In germline, CDR1 is SGDLS, CDR2 YYNGEE. The trim removed 0 bases at V and 3 bases at J, leaving 13 bases unmatched. This CDR3 region has 19 residues. The CDR3 coding sequence is TGTGCCAGCAGCGTAGACCCAGGGGGCTCAGTCGGATCTAATGAAAAACTGTTTTTT. Protein: CASSVDPGGSVGSNEKLFF.

This clone was seen only a few times. This chain joins TRBV27 and TRBJ2-5; D remains unclear. There are 13 residues in the CDR3. Trimming removed 11 bases from V and 1 base from J, with 14 bases in between. The germline V gene encodes CDR1 MNHEY and CDR2 SMNVEV (reference sequence). The chain's CDR3 is CASWRRPQETQYF. CDR3 in DNA: TGTGCCTCGTGGCGGCGGCCCCAAGAGACCCAGTACTTC.

The J gene is TRBJ2-7, the V gene TRBV6-5; no clear D. This CDR3 spans 14 amino acids. Germline V lookup: CDR1 MNHEY, CDR2 SVGAGI. Deletions cut 6 bases from V and 3 bases from J, with 15 bases between. CDR3 DNA sequence: TGTGCCAGCAGCCCACTGGGTCGGCTCTACGAGCAGTACTTC. Translation: CASSPLGRLYEQYF.

J is TRBJ1-6 and V is TRBV19; 7 bases align to TRBD1. Germline V lookup: CDR1 LNHDA, CDR2 SQIVND (reference sequence). This CDR3 is built from 16 residues. Trimming at V came to 6 bases and at J to 8 bases, leaving 13 bases not matched to a gene. In DNA form, the CDR3 reads TGTGCCAGTAGGTTACAGGGGTCTGACTGGGATTCACCCCTCCACTTT. Translated, it gives CASRLQGSDWDSPLHF.

The chain employs TRBV11-2 and TRBJ2-2; no definite D call. This CDR3 comprises 13 residues. From germline, CDR1 is SGHAT and CDR2 FQNNGV. Trimming stripped 3 bases from V and 3 bases from J, with 5 bases between. CDR3 amino acids: CASSFQYTGELFF. For the CDR3, the DNA is TGTGCCAGCAGCTTCCAATACACCGGGGAGCTGTTTTTT.

The chain uses TRBV5-1 and TRBJ2-1; D remains unclear. Germline values: CDR1 SGHRS, CDR2 YFSETQ. The CDR3 contains 12 residues. V gave up 2 bases and J gave up 7 bases, with 7 bases separating them. The CDR3 DNA reads TGCGCCAGCAGCTTTACGTGGAATGAGCAGTTCTTC. This translates into CASSFTWNEQFF.

In DNA, the CDR3 is TGTGCCAGTAGTATACAGCGGCTTGGGGGCTACACCTTC. It codes for CASSIQRLGGYTF. The rearrangement uses TRBV19 and TRBJ1-2; D unclear. CDR3 length equals 13 residues. V was pared by 2 bases and J by 8 bases, with 12 bases between. Per the germline V gene, CDR1 is LNHDA and CDR2 is SQIVND (reference sequence).

This clone has only one observation. The rearrangement joins TRBV10-1 to TRBJ2-3; no definite D call. Germline V gives CDR1 WNHNN, CDR2 SYGVQD (reference sequence). Trimming pared 11 bases from V and 5 bases from J, leaving 8 bases between. The CDR3 is 10 amino acids. The CDR3 DNA sequence: TGCGCCCGTCGCGTAGATACGCAGTATTTT. Translation: CARRVDTQYF.

The J gene is TRBJ1-4, the V gene TRBV6-1; D not resolved. From germline, CDR1 is MNHNS and CDR2 SASEGT. The CDR3 extends over 15 amino acids. V gave up 2 bases and J gave up 1 base, with 8 bases separating them. The CDR3 region has the DNA TGTGCCAGCAGTGAAAATTGGGGAACTAATGAAAAACTGTTTTTT. This gives the protein CASSENWGTNEKLFF.

The V call is TRBV6-5, the J call TRBJ2-1, with 8 bases matching TRBD2. Germline CDR1 MNHEY, CDR2 SVGAGI. The V segment lost 6 bases and the J segment 5 bases; nucleotides outside the gene matches: 9. This CDR3 contains 15 residues. This CDR3 reads CASRSRGGLHNEQFF. CDR3 coding DNA: TGTGCCAGCAGGTCTCGGGGGGGACTTCACAATGAGCAGTTCTTC.

The chain employs TRBV4-1 and TRBJ2-3; possibly TRBD2 for D (6 bases). CDR3 length: 16 residues. Trimming shortened V by 4 bases and J by 0 bases, and 14 bases separated the two germline ends. Germline V gene sequence: CDR1 MGHRA, CDR2 YSYEKL. The DNA of the CDR3 is TGCGCCAGCAGCCCTGACGGCAGCGGGAGCACAGATACGCAGTATTTT. Encoded protein: CASSPDGSGSTDTQYF.

This clone was observed a single time. V is TRBV2 and J is TRBJ2-5, with D perhaps matching TRBD2 (5 bases). The CDR3 has 12 residues. V was trimmed by 8 bases and J by 2 bases, leaving 9 bases between them. The germline V gene has CDR1 SNHLY and CDR2 FYNNEI. CDR3: CASGEIQETQYF. CDR3 coding DNA: TGTGCCAGCGGGGAGATTCAAGAGACCCAGTACTTC. Variable domain in full (rest from reference TRBV2 and TRBJ2-5): EPEVTQTPSHQVTQMGQEVILRCVPISNHLYFYWYRQILGQKVEFLVSFYNNEISEKSEIFDDQFSVERPDGSNFTLKIRSTKLEDSAMYFCASGEIQETQYFGPGTRLLVL.

This clone came up a few times. V gene TRBV7-9 combines with J gene TRBJ2-1; 7 positions agree with TRBD1. The trim removed 4 bases at V and 8 bases at J, leaving 5 bases unmatched. Germline assignment: CDR1 SEHNR and CDR2 FQNEAQ (reference sequence). This CDR3 contains 13 residues. The CDR3 DNA follows: TGTGCCAGCAGCTCGACAGGGAACCATGAGCAGTTCTTC. It translates to CASSSTGNHEQFF. The variable domain in full, with the rest retrieved from reference TRBV7-9 and TRBJ2-1, is DTGVSQNPRHKITKRGQNVTFRCDPISEHNRLYWYRQTLGQGPEFLTYFQNEAQLEKSRLLSDRFSAERPKGSFSTLEIQRTEQGDSAMYLCASSSTGNHEQFFGPGTRLTVL.

The V and J genes are TRBV6-1 and TRBJ2-5; D perhaps matches TRBD2 (5 bases). The V end lost 2 bases, the J end lost 6 bases, and 16 bases lay between the germline ends. The CDR3 length is 15 residues. Germline CDR1 reads MNHNS; CDR2 reads SASEGT. CDR3 protein: CASSERGNPGKTQYF. CDR3 nucleotide sequence: TGTGCCAGCAGTGAAAGAGGGAACCCGGGGAAGACCCAGTACTTC.

This rearrangement joins TRBV5-8 to TRBJ2-7; maybe TRBD2 (6 bases). In germline, CDR1 is SGHTS, CDR2 YDEGEE. Trimming took off 1 base at V and 3 bases at J, with 17 bases between the two ends. The CDR3 has 16 amino acids. CDR3 DNA: TGTGCCAGCAGCTTGTTCCAGCGGGCCGACGTCTACGAGCAGTACTTC. Translation: CASSLFQRADVYEQYF.

The chain links TRBV7-2 to TRBJ2-3; D is unclear. CDR3 length: 13 residues. Germline V gene data show CDR1 as SGHTA and CDR2 as FQGNSA. Deletions cut 0 bases from V and 6 bases from J, with 7 bases between. The CDR3 nucleotides are TGTGCCAGCAGCTTAGCGCCGAGGGATACGCAGTATTTT. As protein: CASSLAPRDTQYF.

Only a few counts were recorded for this clone. The V and J genes are TRBV2 and TRBJ1-2; unclear D gene. The V and J ends lost 1 base and 4 bases respectively, with 7 bases between them. This CDR3 is 13 amino acids long. Germline loops: CDR1 SNHLY, CDR2 FYNNEI. CDR3 amino acids: CASSEGPTYGYTF. The CDR3 region has the DNA TGTGCCAGCAGTGAAGGGCCCACCTATGGCTACACCTTC.

The sample holds a few counts of this clone. The rearrangement links TRBV4-1 to TRBJ1-2; D remains unclear. The length of the CDR3 is 15 residues. Per germline, CDR1 MGHRA and CDR2 YSYEKL. V shed 0 bases and J shed 0 bases, with 8 bases lying between them. CDR3 amino acids: CASSQDTAANYGYTF. CDR3 nucleotide sequence: TGCGCCAGCAGCCAAGATACAGCAGCTAACTATGGCTACACCTTC.

This chain links TRBV19 with TRBJ1-6; possible D gene TRBD1, 5 bases. This CDR3 is 15 amino acids long. Germline V gives CDR1 LNHDA, CDR2 SQIVND (reference sequence). The V end lost 6 bases, the J end lost 3 bases, and 12 bases lay between the germline ends. The CDR3 here is CASRSQGFYNSPLHF. CDR3 nucleotides: TGTGCCAGTAGGTCCCAGGGATTCTATAATTCACCCCTCCACTTT. The complete variable domain, with remaining parts taken from reference TRBV19 and TRBJ1-6, reads DGGITQSPKYLFRKEGQNVTLSCEQNLNHDAMYWYRQDPGQGLRLIYYSQIVNDFQKGDIAEGYSVSREKKESFPLTVTSAQKNPTAFYLCASRSQGFYNSPLHFGNGTRLTVT.

The chain joins TRBV7-8 to TRBJ2-5, with 13 bases matching TRBD2. From germline, CDR1 is SGHVS and CDR2 FQNEAQ. Trimming cost V 5 bases and J 4 bases; bases outside gene matches: 13. The CDR3 length is 18 residues. In DNA form, the CDR3 reads TGTGCCAGCAGCCTAGTACCGACTAGCGGGAGGTTCAGAGAGACCCAGTACTTC. Translation: CASSLVPTSGRFRETQYF.

The V call is TRBV28, the J call TRBJ2-1; perhaps TRBD2 as D (6 bases). Germline V gene lookup returns CDR1 MDHEN and CDR2 SYDVKM. V dropped 11 bases and J dropped 7 bases, with 21 bases sitting between them. CDR3 length: 14 amino acids. The CDR3 nucleotides read TGTGCCGCCGCGGGACTCTCGTGGAGGAATGAGCAGTTCTTC. Its translation is CAAAGLSWRNEQFF.

This clone was seen only a few times. V and J are TRBV30 and TRBJ1-2; 7 nucleotides agree with TRBD1. The CDR3 is made up of 15 amino acids. V was clipped by 2 bases and J by 4 bases; unmatched bases: 10. In germline, CDR1 is GTSNPN, CDR2 SVGIG (reference sequence). CDR3 in DNA: TGTGCCTGGAGTTCCCAGGGGGAGGGAAGCTATGGCTACACCTTC. Its protein product is CAWSSQGEGSYGYTF.

The rearrangement joins TRBV5-6 to TRBJ2-3; D perhaps matches TRBD2 (6 bases). This CDR3 region has 15 residues. The V end was cut by 2 bases, the J end by 2 bases, with 12 bases between. Germline loops: CDR1 SGHDT, CDR2 YYEEEE. In DNA, the CDR3 is TGTGCCAGCAGCTTCGGGGGTTCCAACACAGATACGCAGTATTTT. Its protein product is CASSFGGSNTDTQYF.

This clone was seen more than once but under ten times. The chain combines TRBV27 with TRBJ2-7; D possibly uses TRBD1 or TRBD2 (5 bases each). Between the trimmed V and J ends, which lost 2 bases and 1 base, there was a span of 15 bases. Germline CDR1 reads MNHEY; CDR2 reads SMNVEV (reference sequence). CDR3 length: 16 residues. As DNA, the CDR3 is TGTGCCAGCAGTTTACTATCCGGGACGGGATCCTACGAGCAGTACTTC. It encodes CASSLLSGTGSYEQYF.